The count of the clone carrying this T cell receptor beta chain is one. This CDR3 has 16 amino acids. V lost 7 bases and J lost 4, with 19 bases in between. Germline V gene data show CDR1 as KGHDR and CDR2 as SFDVKD. This record comes from a study of blood T cell repertoires in COVID-19. At the level of the study: Samples taken during acute and convalescent COVID-19 were collected in the United States, Italy and Spain. PBMCs, B-cell-depleted T cells, or T cells were the source of the cDNA or gDNA that made up the material.

Here immunoSEQ multiplex PCR was the method, and the copy in TCRdb shows in-frame clones only, minus some. This table has 45,000 to 65,000 clones, approximately 91% appearing once. The TCR comes from a woman aged 80 or older with acute or convalescent COVID-19. Material: peripheral blood. The genes are TRBV24-1 and TRBJ1-5, with TRBD1 as a possible D gene (6 bases). CDR3 nucleotide sequence: TGTGCCACCAGCGATCCGTCGTCGACAGGTAATCAGCCCCAGCATTTT. Its translation is CATSDPSSTGNQPQHF.